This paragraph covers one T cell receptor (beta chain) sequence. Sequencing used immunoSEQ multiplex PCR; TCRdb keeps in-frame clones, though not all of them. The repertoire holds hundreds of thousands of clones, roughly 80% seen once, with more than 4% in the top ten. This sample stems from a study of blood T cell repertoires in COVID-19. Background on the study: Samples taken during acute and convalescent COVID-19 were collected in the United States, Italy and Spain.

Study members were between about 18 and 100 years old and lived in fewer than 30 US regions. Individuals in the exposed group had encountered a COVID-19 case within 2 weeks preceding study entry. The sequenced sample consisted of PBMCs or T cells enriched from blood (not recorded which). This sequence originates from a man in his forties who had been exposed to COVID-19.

This chain's CDR3 is CASSQENRGHEKLFF. Written as DNA, the CDR3 is TGTGCCAGCAGCCAAGAGAACAGGGGGCACGAAAAACTGTTTTTT. This chain connects TRBV4-2 to TRBJ1-4; 9 positions agree with TRBD1. Germline CDR1 is LGHNA and CDR2 is YNFKEQ. CDR3 length: 15 residues. Trimming at V came to 0 bases and at J to 8 bases, leaving 4 bases not matched to a gene.